Listed below are T cell receptor beta chains from one sample, sequenced in a study of shared clonotypes between healthy human individuals. Measured with immunoSEQ multiplex PCR; TCRdb has only the in-frame clones, and not every one. Seen here are about 2 million clones, roughly 96% observed once, and the top ten hold about 0.13%. Specimen: naive CD4+ T cells sorted from blood. These receptors were obtained from a man aged 18 to 30 in good health. The CDR3 runs from the conserved cysteine through the conserved F or W. D genes are given only for firm matches. Clone size is given for some rows only: seen once, a few or many times, or a class if the clone is expanded.

j_gene: TRBJ1-5; abundance: -; d_gene: -; v_gene: TRBV10-3; CDR3nt: TGTGCCATAAGTAAGGGCCCCAATCAGCCCCAGCATTTT; CDR3aa: CAISKGPNQPQHF
j_gene: TRBJ2-5; abundance: once; d_gene: -; v_gene: TRBV15; CDR3nt: TGTGCCACCAGCCTCGAAGAGACCCAGTACTTC; CDR3aa: CATSLEETQYF
j_gene: TRBJ2-3; abundance: once; d_gene: TRBD2; v_gene: TRBV28; CDR3nt: TGTGCCAGCAGTTCCGGACTAGCGGGGGTAACGCAGTATTTT; CDR3aa: CASSSGLAGVTQYF
j_gene: TRBJ2-5; abundance: -; d_gene: -; v_gene: TRBV6-6; CDR3nt: TGTGCCAGCGGGAGGTTGGAAGAGACCCAGTACTTC; CDR3aa: CASGRLEETQYF
j_gene: TRBJ2-6; abundance: -; d_gene: -; v_gene: TRBV30; CDR3nt: TGTGCCTGGAGTGTCCAGAGGTCAACTGGGGCCAACGTCCTGACTTTC; CDR3aa: CAWSVQRSTGANVLTF
j_gene: TRBJ1-3; abundance: -; d_gene: -; v_gene: TRBV30; CDR3nt: TGTGCCTGGAAGGACTCCGGAAGTGGAAACACCATATATTTT; CDR3aa: CAWKDSGSGNTIYF
j_gene: TRBJ2-7; abundance: -; d_gene: -; v_gene: TRBV28; CDR3nt: TGTGCCAGCAGTGAAGACACCTACGAGCAGTACTTC; CDR3aa: CASSEDTYEQYF
j_gene: TRBJ1-3; abundance: once; d_gene: -; v_gene: TRBV10-3; CDR3nt: TGTGCCATCAGTGAGTCAGGGCAGTTTGGAAACACCATATATTTT; CDR3aa: CAISESGQFGNTIYF
j_gene: TRBJ1-4; abundance: -; d_gene: -; v_gene: TRBV9; CDR3nt: TGTGCCAGCAGCGTAGCCCTAAGCCGATCTAATGAAAAACTGTTTTTT; CDR3aa: CASSVALSRSNEKLFF
j_gene: TRBJ1-1; abundance: few; d_gene: -; v_gene: TRBV5-1; CDR3nt: TGCGCCAGCAGCTTGGGACAGTACACTGAAGCTTTCTTT; CDR3aa: CASSLGQYTEAFF
j_gene: TRBJ2-7; abundance: -; d_gene: -; v_gene: TRBV11-2; CDR3nt: TGTGCCAGCAGCTCCCTCCGGGTCTACTACGAGCAGTACTTC; CDR3aa: CASSSLRVYYEQYF
j_gene: TRBJ2-5; abundance: -; d_gene: -; v_gene: TRBV6-1; CDR3nt: TGTGCCAGCAATCCACAGGCGAGCGAGACCCAGTACTTC; CDR3aa: CASNPQASETQYF
j_gene: TRBJ1-2; abundance: -; d_gene: -; v_gene: TRBV15; CDR3nt: TGTGCCACCAGCAGAGGGGGCGGGTTTGGCTACACCTTC; CDR3aa: CATSRGGGFGYTF
j_gene: TRBJ2-5; abundance: -; d_gene: -; v_gene: TRBV25-1; CDR3nt: TGTGCCAGCAGTGAATCACAGTTTGGAGAGACCCAGTACTTC; CDR3aa: CASSESQFGETQYF
j_gene: TRBJ2-1; abundance: -; d_gene: TRBD2; v_gene: TRBV5-1; CDR3nt: TGCGCCAGCAGCTTGGGTGGGACTAGCGGGAGCTTCAATGAGCAGTTCTTC; CDR3aa: CASSLGGTSGSFNEQFF
j_gene: TRBJ1-5; abundance: -; d_gene: -; v_gene: TRBV2; CDR3nt: TGTGCCAGCAGTGAGGACAATCCTACGATTCAGCCCCAGCATTTT; CDR3aa: CASSEDNPTIQPQHF
j_gene: TRBJ2-7; abundance: -; d_gene: TRBD2; v_gene: TRBV9; CDR3nt: TGTGCCAGCAGCGTAGAAGGGACTAGCGTTCCCTACGAGCAGTACTTC; CDR3aa: CASSVEGTSVPYEQYF
j_gene: TRBJ1-2; abundance: -; d_gene: -; v_gene: TRBV27; CDR3nt: TGTGCCAGCGGAATTTCACTGGACGGACCGGCTAACTATGGCTACACCTTC; CDR3aa: CASGISLDGPANYGYTF
j_gene: TRBJ1-2; abundance: once; d_gene: TRBD1; v_gene: TRBV19; CDR3nt: TGTGCCAGTAGCCTACAAACAGGGGCGAATGGCTACACCTTC; CDR3aa: CASSLQTGANGYTF
j_gene: TRBJ2-7; abundance: -; d_gene: TRBD1; v_gene: TRBV6-5; CDR3nt: TGTGCCAGCAGCCGCAGGGGGATCTCCTACGAGCAGTACTTC; CDR3aa: CASSRRGISYEQYF
j_gene: TRBJ2-5; abundance: many; d_gene: TRBD2; v_gene: TRBV10-3; CDR3nt: TGTGCCATCCGAGGGAGGGAAGAGACCCAGTACTTC; CDR3aa: CAIRGREETQYF
j_gene: TRBJ2-3; abundance: few; d_gene: TRBD2; v_gene: TRBV10-1; CDR3nt: TGCGCCAGCAGTCCCGTAGCGGGAGAAGGCACAGATACGCAGTATTTT; CDR3aa: CASSPVAGEGTDTQYF
j_gene: TRBJ2-3; abundance: -; d_gene: -; v_gene: TRBV29-1; CDR3nt: TGCAGCGGGCAGTTCACAGATACGCAGTATTTT; CDR3aa: CSGQFTDTQYF
j_gene: TRBJ1-6; abundance: -; d_gene: TRBD1; v_gene: TRBV19; CDR3nt: TGTGCCAGTAGTCTAAGGACAGGGGGCTCCTATAATTCACCCCTCCACTTT; CDR3aa: CASSLRTGGSYNSPLHF
j_gene: TRBJ1-1; abundance: -; d_gene: -; v_gene: TRBV7-9; CDR3nt: TGTGCCAGCAGCTTAGGATTGCAGGGGCTGGAAGCTTTCTTT; CDR3aa: CASSLGLQGLEAFF
j_gene: TRBJ2-5; abundance: -; d_gene: -; v_gene: TRBV19; CDR3nt: TGTGCCAGTAGTATAAGGTCGAAGGGGCTGGAGACCCAGTACTTC; CDR3aa: CASSIRSKGLETQYF
j_gene: TRBJ2-7; abundance: -; d_gene: -; v_gene: TRBV18; CDR3nt: TGTGCCAGCTCACCCACCCTGACCCTACCCTACGAGCAGTACTTC; CDR3aa: CASSPTLTLPYEQYF
j_gene: TRBJ2-3; abundance: -; d_gene: -; v_gene: TRBV6-1; CDR3nt: TGTGCCAGCAAGGAACAGGCAAATGCAGATACGCAGTATTTT; CDR3aa: CASKEQANADTQYF
j_gene: TRBJ2-7; abundance: -; d_gene: -; v_gene: TRBV5-1; CDR3nt: TGCGCCAGCAGCCGGGACGGCCTCTCCTACGAGCAGTACTTC; CDR3aa: CASSRDGLSYEQYF
j_gene: TRBJ1-1; abundance: -; d_gene: -; v_gene: TRBV4-1; CDR3nt: TGCGCCAGCAGCCAAGCCACACTCGGGACGGCGTCTGAAGCTTTCTTT; CDR3aa: CASSQATLGTASEAFF
j_gene: TRBJ1-6; abundance: -; d_gene: -; v_gene: TRBV30; CDR3nt: TGTGCCTGGAGTGTAGGCACGAGCTCCTATAATTCACCCCTCCACTTT; CDR3aa: CAWSVGTSSYNSPLHF
j_gene: TRBJ2-7; abundance: -; d_gene: TRBD1; v_gene: TRBV5-1; CDR3nt: TGCGCCAGCAGCTTGGGACAGGGGTTCTCCTACGAGCAGTACTTC; CDR3aa: CASSLGQGFSYEQYF
j_gene: TRBJ2-2; abundance: -; d_gene: -; v_gene: TRBV29-1; CDR3nt: TGCAGCGTTGGATGGGGAGGTACCGGGGAGCTGTTTTTT; CDR3aa: CSVGWGGTGELFF
j_gene: TRBJ1-6; abundance: -; d_gene: -; v_gene: TRBV7-8; CDR3nt: TGTGCCAGCAGCTCAACTGGGGTTTCGGATTCACCCCTCCACTTT; CDR3aa: CASSSTGVSDSPLHF
j_gene: TRBJ2-2; abundance: -; d_gene: -; v_gene: TRBV19; CDR3nt: TGTGCCAGTAGGGCGGACAGAACGAACACCGGGGAGCTGTTTTTT; CDR3aa: CASRADRTNTGELFF
j_gene: TRBJ2-7; abundance: -; d_gene: -; v_gene: TRBV7-9; CDR3nt: TGTGCCAGCAGGTCGGGCAGTGACTCCTACGAGCAGTACTTC; CDR3aa: CASRSGSDSYEQYF
j_gene: TRBJ1-5; abundance: -; d_gene: -; v_gene: TRBV30; CDR3nt: TGTGCCTGGAGTGCTCGGACAGATAATCAGCCCCAGCATTTT; CDR3aa: CAWSARTDNQPQHF
j_gene: TRBJ1-2; abundance: -; d_gene: -; v_gene: TRBV7-2; CDR3nt: TGTGCCAGCAGCTCGCAGGTAGGGCTGCTAGAGGGCTACACCTTC; CDR3aa: CASSSQVGLLEGYTF
j_gene: TRBJ2-3; abundance: -; d_gene: TRBD2; v_gene: TRBV4-1; CDR3nt: TGCGCCAGCAGCCAAGAGGCTAGCGGGCTTAGCACAGATACGCAGTATTTT; CDR3aa: CASSQEASGLSTDTQYF
j_gene: TRBJ2-7; abundance: -; d_gene: TRBD2; v_gene: TRBV19; CDR3nt: TGTGCCAGTAGTATAACGGGACTAGCGGGCTTCAGCCCCCACGAGCAGTACTTC; CDR3aa: CASSITGLAGFSPHEQYF
j_gene: TRBJ2-5; abundance: -; d_gene: -; v_gene: TRBV11-2; CDR3nt: TGTGCCAGCAGCTTAGCGGGGCCCAAGGAGACCCAGTACTTC; CDR3aa: CASSLAGPKETQYF
j_gene: TRBJ1-2; abundance: -; d_gene: -; v_gene: TRBV18; CDR3nt: TGTGCCAGCTCACCATCCCCGGTTAACTATGGCTACACCTTC; CDR3aa: CASSPSPVNYGYTF
j_gene: TRBJ1-2; abundance: -; d_gene: TRBD1; v_gene: TRBV7-3; CDR3nt: TGTGCCAGCAGCTCCCGCGGGGGACAGGTCTATGGCTACACCTTC; CDR3aa: CASSSRGGQVYGYTF
j_gene: TRBJ2-2; abundance: -; d_gene: -; v_gene: TRBV5-1; CDR3nt: TGCGCCAGCAGGACAACAGCTCTTACCGGGGAGCTGTTTTTT; CDR3aa: CASRTTALTGELFF
j_gene: TRBJ2-5; abundance: -; d_gene: -; v_gene: TRBV5-1; CDR3nt: TGCGCCAGCAGCTTGGGAAAGGGCAGGGTTTTAAGGGAGACCCAGTACTTC; CDR3aa: CASSLGKGRVLRETQYF
j_gene: TRBJ2-5; abundance: -; d_gene: -; v_gene: TRBV20-1; CDR3nt: TGCAGTGCTAGCTCGGGTGAGACCCAGTACTTC; CDR3aa: CSASSGETQYF
j_gene: TRBJ1-6; abundance: -; d_gene: -; v_gene: TRBV5-3; CDR3nt: TGTGCCAGAAGCCTCAGCGATGTTCCCCAGCCATGTTGGGCAGATAATTCACCCCTCCACTTT; CDR3aa: CARSLSDVPQPCWADNSPLHF
j_gene: TRBJ2-3; abundance: -; d_gene: TRBD2; v_gene: TRBV7-9; CDR3nt: TGTGCCAGCAGCCTTAGCGGGAGTGCAGATACGCAGTATTTT; CDR3aa: CASSLSGSADTQYF
j_gene: TRBJ2-2; abundance: many; d_gene: TRBD1; v_gene: TRBV19; CDR3nt: TGTGCCAGTAGTATCGGGACAGGGAACACCGGGGAGCTGTTTTTT; CDR3aa: CASSIGTGNTGELFF
j_gene: TRBJ1-1; abundance: once; d_gene: -; v_gene: TRBV6-6; CDR3nt: TGTGCCAGCACCACGGGACAAGCCCACACTGAAGCTTTCTTT; CDR3aa: CASTTGQAHTEAFF
j_gene: TRBJ1-5; abundance: -; d_gene: -; v_gene: TRBV2; CDR3nt: TGTGCCAGCACGAGCTGGCAGGCCTTGCCTCAGCCCCAGCATTTT; CDR3aa: CASTSWQALPQPQHF
j_gene: TRBJ2-7; abundance: -; d_gene: -; v_gene: TRBV15; CDR3nt: TGTGCCACCAGCATTGGACGGATTTACGAGCAGTACTTC; CDR3aa: CATSIGRIYEQYF
j_gene: TRBJ1-1; abundance: -; d_gene: -; v_gene: TRBV10-3; CDR3nt: TGTGCCATCAGTGAGGGGACATCGAGCTCTGAAGCTTTCTTT; CDR3aa: CAISEGTSSSEAFF
j_gene: TRBJ1-5; abundance: -; d_gene: TRBD1; v_gene: TRBV28; CDR3nt: TGTGCCAGCAGTCCGGGACAGGGGCTACATAGCAATCAGCCCCAGCATTTT; CDR3aa: CASSPGQGLHSNQPQHF
j_gene: TRBJ1-5; abundance: few; d_gene: TRBD1; v_gene: TRBV18; CDR3nt: TGTGCCAGCTCCGGGACAGAGTATCAGCCCCAGCATTTT; CDR3aa: CASSGTEYQPQHF
j_gene: TRBJ1-3; abundance: -; d_gene: -; v_gene: TRBV18; CDR3nt: TGTGCCAGCTCATCGAGTGCCTCAGGGACTGGAAACACCATATATTTT; CDR3aa: CASSSSASGTGNTIYF
j_gene: TRBJ2-7; abundance: -; d_gene: -; v_gene: TRBV6-6; CDR3nt: TGTGCCAGCAGTTATACCGACGAGCAGTACTTC; CDR3aa: CASSYTDEQYF
j_gene: TRBJ2-1; abundance: -; d_gene: TRBD2; v_gene: TRBV11-2; CDR3nt: TGTGCCAGCAGGGGACTAGCGGGGGGTCATGAGCAGTTCTTC; CDR3aa: CASRGLAGGHEQFF